This T cell receptor (beta chain) stems from a study of T-cell memory formation after mild COVID-19. Study-level results: There were some responding clones in pre-infection memory, which suggested that cross-reactive memory had joined.

Each CDR3 protein gets one entry after TCRdb re-called the 5' RACE reads with MiXCR. Here the sample spans around 400,000 distinct CDR3 sequences, roughly 24% being singletons. Notes on this clonotype: Antigen: not known.

The CDR3 runs to 15 residues. The V gene's germline CDR1 is DFQATT and CDR2 SNEGSKA (reference sequence). The germline V and J ends were trimmed by 5 bases and 6 bases, with 22 bases remaining between them. The specimen was PBMCs or a T cell subset sorted from them (not recorded which). The rearrangement links TRBV20-1 to TRBJ1-2; D gene ambiguous. The receptor was derived from an adult woman who had mild COVID-19 (a few samples of this study predate the infection). Cell type and time point are not known. The CDR3, as DNA: TGCAGTGCTCACTACCAGGACTCCGGTCCCCATGGCTACACCTTC. This encodes CSAHYQDSGPHGYTF.